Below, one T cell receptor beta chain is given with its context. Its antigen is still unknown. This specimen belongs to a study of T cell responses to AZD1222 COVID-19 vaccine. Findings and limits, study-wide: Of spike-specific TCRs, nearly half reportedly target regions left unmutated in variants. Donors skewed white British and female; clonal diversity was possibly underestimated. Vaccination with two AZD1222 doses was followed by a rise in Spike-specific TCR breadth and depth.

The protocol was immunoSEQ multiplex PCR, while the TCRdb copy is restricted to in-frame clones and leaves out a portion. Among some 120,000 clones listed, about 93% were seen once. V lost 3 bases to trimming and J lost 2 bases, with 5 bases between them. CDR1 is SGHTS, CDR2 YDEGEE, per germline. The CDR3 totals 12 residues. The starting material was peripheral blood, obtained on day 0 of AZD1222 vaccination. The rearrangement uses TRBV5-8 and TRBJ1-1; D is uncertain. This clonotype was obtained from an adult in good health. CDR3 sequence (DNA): TGTGCCAGCAGCTACTATAACACTGAAGCTTTCTTT. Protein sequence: CASSYYNTEAFF.